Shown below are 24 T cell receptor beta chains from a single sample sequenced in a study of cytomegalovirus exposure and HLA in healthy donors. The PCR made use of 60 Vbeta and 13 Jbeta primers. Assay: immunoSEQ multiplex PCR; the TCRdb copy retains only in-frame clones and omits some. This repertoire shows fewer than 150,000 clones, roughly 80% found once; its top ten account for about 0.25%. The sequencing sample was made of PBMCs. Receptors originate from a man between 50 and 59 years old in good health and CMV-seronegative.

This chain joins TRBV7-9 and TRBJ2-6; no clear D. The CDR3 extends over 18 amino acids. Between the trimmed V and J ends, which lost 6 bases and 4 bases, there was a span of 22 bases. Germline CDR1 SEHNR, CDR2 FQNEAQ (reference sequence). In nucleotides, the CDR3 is TGTGCCAGCAGTGAAACCCCGGCGGCTAACGGGGGGGCCAACGTCCTGACTTTC. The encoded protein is CASSETPAANGGANVLTF.

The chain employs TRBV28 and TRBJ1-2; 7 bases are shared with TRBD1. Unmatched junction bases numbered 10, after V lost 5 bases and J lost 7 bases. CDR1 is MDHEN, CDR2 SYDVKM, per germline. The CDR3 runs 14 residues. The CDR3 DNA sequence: TGTGCCAGCAGTCGACTCCGACAGGGCGGTGGCTACACCTTC. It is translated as CASSRLRQGGGYTF.

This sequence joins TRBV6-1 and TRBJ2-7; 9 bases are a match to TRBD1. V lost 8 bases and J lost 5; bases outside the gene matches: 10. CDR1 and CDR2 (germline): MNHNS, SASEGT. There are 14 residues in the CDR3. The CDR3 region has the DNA TGTGCCAGCTCCCCCCTACAGGGGGCCCACGAGCAGTACTTC. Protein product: CASSPLQGAHEQYF.

CDR3 sequence (DNA): TGTGCCAGCAGTTACTCTCCTAGCGGCGTCACAGATACGCAGTATTTT. Amino acids: CASSYSPSGVTDTQYF. The gene calls are TRBV6-6 and TRBJ2-3, with 7 bases matching TRBD2. Germline lookup yields CDR1 MNHNY and CDR2 SVGAGI (reference sequence). The CDR3 contains 16 residues. J lost 2 bases, V lost 0 bases, and 5 bases had no gene match.

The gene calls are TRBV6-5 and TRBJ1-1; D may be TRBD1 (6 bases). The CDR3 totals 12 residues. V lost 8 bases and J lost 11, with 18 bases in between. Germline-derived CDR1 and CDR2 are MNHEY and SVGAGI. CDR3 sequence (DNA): TGTGCCAGCGGTAACACAGGGCGAGTGGCTTTCTTT. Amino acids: CASGNTGRVAFF.

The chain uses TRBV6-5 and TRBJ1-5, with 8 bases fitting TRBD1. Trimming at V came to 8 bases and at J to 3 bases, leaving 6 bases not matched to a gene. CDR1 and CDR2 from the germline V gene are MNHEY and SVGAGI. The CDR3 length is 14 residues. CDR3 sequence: CASRGQGTNQPQHF. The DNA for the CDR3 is TGTGCCAGCCGAGGACAGGGCACCAATCAGCCCCAGCATTTT.

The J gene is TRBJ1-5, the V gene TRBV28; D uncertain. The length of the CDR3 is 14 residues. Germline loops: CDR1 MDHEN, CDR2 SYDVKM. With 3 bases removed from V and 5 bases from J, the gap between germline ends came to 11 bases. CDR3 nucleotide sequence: TGTGCCAGCAGTTTGGAGGGCGCCGATCAGCCCCAGCATTTT. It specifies CASSLEGADQPQHF. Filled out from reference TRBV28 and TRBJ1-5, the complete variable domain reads DVKVTQSSRYLVKRTGEKVFLECVQDMDHENMFWYRQDPGLGLRLIYFSYDVKMKEKGDIPEGYSVSREKKERFSLILESASTNQTSMYLCASSLEGADQPQHFGDGTRLSIL.

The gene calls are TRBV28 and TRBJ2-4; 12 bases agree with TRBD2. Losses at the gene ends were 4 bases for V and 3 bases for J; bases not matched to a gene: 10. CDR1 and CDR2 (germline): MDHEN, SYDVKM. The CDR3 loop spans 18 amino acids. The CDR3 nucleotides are TGTGCCAGCAGTTCGCTAGCGGGAGGGCCGATCGGCAAAAACATTCAGTACTTC. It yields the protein CASSSLAGGPIGKNIQYF.

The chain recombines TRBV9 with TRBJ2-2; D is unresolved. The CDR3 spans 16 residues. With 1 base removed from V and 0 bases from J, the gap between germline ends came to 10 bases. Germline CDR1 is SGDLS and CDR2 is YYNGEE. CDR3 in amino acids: CASSVHWATNTGELFF. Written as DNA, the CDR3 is TGTGCCAGCAGCGTACATTGGGCAACGAACACCGGGGAGCTGTTTTTT.

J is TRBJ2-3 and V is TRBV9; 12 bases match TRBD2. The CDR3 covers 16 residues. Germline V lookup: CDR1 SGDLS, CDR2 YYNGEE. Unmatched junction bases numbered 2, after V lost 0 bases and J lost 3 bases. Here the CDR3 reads CASSVASGRVTDTQYF. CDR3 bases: TGTGCCAGCAGCGTAGCTAGCGGGAGGGTTACAGATACGCAGTATTTT.

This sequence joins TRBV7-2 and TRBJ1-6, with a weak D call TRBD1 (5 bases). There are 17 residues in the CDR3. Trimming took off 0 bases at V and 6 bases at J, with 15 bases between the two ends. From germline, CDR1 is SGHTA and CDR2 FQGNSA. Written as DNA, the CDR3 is TGTGCCAGCAGCTTAGCGGGGCAGGGCCTCCTTAATTCACCCCTCCACTTT. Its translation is CASSLAGQGLLNSPLHF.

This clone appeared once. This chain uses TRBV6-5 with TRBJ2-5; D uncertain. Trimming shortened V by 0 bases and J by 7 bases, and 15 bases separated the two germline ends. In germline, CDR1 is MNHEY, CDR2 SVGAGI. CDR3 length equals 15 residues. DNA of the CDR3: TGTGCCAGCAGTTACTCGGCCTTTCCAAGTGGGACCCAGTACTTC. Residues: CASSYSAFPSGTQYF.

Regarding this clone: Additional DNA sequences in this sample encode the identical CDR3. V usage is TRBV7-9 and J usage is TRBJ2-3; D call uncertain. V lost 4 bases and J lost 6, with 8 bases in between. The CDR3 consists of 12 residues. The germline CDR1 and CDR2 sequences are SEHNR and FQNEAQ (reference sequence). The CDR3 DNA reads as TGTGCCAGCAGCTCTTCCGCGGATACGCAGTATTTT. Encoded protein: CASSSSADTQYF. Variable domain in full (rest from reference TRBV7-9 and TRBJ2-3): DTGVSQNPRHKITKRGQNVTFRCDPISEHNRLYWYRQTLGQGPEFLTYFQNEAQLEKSRLLSDRFSAERPKGSFSTLEIQRTEQGDSAMYLCASSSSADTQYFGPGTRLTVL.

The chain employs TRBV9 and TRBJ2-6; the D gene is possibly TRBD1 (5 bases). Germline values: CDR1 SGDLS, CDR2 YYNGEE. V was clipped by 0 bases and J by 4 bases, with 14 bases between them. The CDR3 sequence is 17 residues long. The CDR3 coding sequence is TGTGCCAGCAGCGTAGACAGCAGACCAGGGGGGGCCAACGTCCTGACTTTC. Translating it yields CASSVDSRPGGANVLTF.

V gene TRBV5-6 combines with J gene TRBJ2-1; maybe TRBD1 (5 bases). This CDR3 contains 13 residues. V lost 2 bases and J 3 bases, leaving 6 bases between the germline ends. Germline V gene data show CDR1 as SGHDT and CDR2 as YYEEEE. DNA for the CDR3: TGTGCCAGCAGCTTCAGGGACTACAATGAGCAGTTCTTC. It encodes CASSFRDYNEQFF.

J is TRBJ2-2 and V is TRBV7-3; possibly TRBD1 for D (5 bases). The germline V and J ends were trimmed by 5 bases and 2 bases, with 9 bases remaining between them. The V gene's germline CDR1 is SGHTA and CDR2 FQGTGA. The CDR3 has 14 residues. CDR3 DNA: TGTGCCAGCAGCCAAGGGGTTAACACCGGGGAGCTGTTTTTT. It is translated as CASSQGVNTGELFF.

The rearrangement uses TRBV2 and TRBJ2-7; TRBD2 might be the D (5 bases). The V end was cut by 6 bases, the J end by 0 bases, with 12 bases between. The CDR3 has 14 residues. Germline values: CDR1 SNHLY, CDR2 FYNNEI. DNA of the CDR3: TGTGCCAGCAGCGGACGGGGTATCTCCTACGAGCAGTACTTC. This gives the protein CASSGRGISYEQYF.

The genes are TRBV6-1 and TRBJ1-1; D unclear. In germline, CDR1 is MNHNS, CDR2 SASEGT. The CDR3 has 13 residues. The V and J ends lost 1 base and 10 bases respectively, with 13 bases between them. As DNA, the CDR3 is TGTGCCAGCAGTGAAGGGGTTTGGGGAGGAGCTTTCTTT. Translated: CASSEGVWGGAFF.

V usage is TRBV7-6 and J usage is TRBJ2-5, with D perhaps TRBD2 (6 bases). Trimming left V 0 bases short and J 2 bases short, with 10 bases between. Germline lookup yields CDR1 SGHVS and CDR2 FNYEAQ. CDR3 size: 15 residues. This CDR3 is CASSLARGRQETQYF. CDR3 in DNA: TGTGCCAGCAGCTTAGCTCGGGGGAGGCAAGAGACCCAGTACTTC.

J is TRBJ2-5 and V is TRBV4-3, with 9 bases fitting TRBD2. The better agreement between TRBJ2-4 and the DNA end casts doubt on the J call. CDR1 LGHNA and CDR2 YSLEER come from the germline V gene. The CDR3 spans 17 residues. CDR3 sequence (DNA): TGCGCCAGCAGCCAAGATCTGCCTAGCGGGGCGGCTAGCATTCAGTACTTC. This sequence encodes CASSQDLPSGAASIQYF.

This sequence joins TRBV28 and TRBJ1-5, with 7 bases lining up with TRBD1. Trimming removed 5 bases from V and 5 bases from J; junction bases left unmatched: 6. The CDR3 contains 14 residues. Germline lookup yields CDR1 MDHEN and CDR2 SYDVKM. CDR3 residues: CASSGQERYQPQHF. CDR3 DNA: TGTGCCAGCAGTGGACAGGAGAGGTATCAGCCCCAGCATTTT.

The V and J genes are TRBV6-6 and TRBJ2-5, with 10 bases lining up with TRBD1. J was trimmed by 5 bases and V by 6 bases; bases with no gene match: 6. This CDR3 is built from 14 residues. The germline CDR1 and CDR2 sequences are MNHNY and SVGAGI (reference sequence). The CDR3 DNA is TGTGCCAGCAGGACCGGGGACAGGGGTGAGACCCAGTACTTC. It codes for CASRTGDRGETQYF.

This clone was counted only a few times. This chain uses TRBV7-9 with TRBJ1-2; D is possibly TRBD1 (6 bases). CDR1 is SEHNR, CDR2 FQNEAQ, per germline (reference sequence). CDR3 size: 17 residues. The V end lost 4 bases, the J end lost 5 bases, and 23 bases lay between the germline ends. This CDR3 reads CASSYSNPGQLWYGYTF. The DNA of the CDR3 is TGTGCCAGCAGCTATTCAAACCCCGGACAGTTATGGTATGGCTACACCTTC.

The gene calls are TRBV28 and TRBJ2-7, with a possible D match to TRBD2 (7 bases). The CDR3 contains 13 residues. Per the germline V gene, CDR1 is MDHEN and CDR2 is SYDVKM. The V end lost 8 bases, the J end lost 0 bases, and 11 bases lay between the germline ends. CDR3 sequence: CASLGGGSYEQYF. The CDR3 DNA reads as TGTGCCAGCCTAGGGGGGGGCTCCTACGAGCAGTACTTC.